This entry describes one T cell receptor beta chain. There are a few counts of this clonotype. Its recognized antigen is unknown. The sample holds no much larger clone one base away, and base qualities are not on file. The sample's time point label, decoded: patch test 3, about 24 weeks after DPC sensitization. The treatment or condition label on this specimen signifies: therapeutic diphenylcyclopropenone sensitization with weekly scalp DPC. At every patch-test visit, the blood draw took place before the patch test was put on. Patients were considered eligible if aged 18 to 70, diagnosed with alopecia and deemed suitable for DPC therapy, and patients were excluded if pregnant. Total RNA was extracted from unfractionated whole blood collected in Tempus Blood RNA tubes. Receptor libraries were prepared by RACE. Sequenced using a NextSeq 500. During library preparation, unique molecular identifiers were attached to individual cDNA molecules so that TCRs could be counted in a quantitative, reproducible way. From each blood RNA sample, both TCR alpha and TCR beta chains were sequenced. Turning to the authors' computational methods: The median number of TCRs per sample was approximately 93,000, ranging from about 20,000 to 690,600. V, J and CDR3 annotation of the TCR reads was performed with the Decombinator software suite. Every sample was subsampled to the same number of TCRs (28,000) for the PS versus PT1 abundance plots. Expanded TCRs were defined as absent before sensitization and observed at least eight times at the 2-week time point. The public reads were quality trimmed at Q25 with fastp and then assembled into clones with MiXCR by TCRdb, keeping productive beta chains. Rows are unified per CDR3 protein, each entry keeping the most common DNA and genes. TCRdb, rather than the study authors, made the V and J calls. For this sample the table gives 50,000 to 75,000 distinct CDR3 sequences, of which approximately 9.9% were detected only once. The ten largest make up 2% to 3% of the sample.

CDR1 and CDR2 are read off the germline V gene (reference sequence) as LGHDT and YNNKEL. The CDR3 contains 14 residues, cysteine and phenylalanine counted. Only the CDR3 DNA stays, 42 bases, in frame from base 1. The junction carries 16 bases between V and J, which are trimmed by 4 bases and 7 bases respectively. This entry comes from a study of human T cells and chemical hapten exposure (dated by TCRdb to about 2021). With respect to the entire study: For sensitization, 2% DPC in acetone was applied to a 2 cm by 2 cm area of upper inner arm skin. Patch tests used Finn chambers with 0.01% DPC on the upper back, scored after 6 days by International Contact Dermatitis Research Group standards. Throughout the study period of roughly 24 weeks, patients also received therapeutic DPC doses to the scalp every week. About 28 alopecia patients gave blood for TCR sequencing at one to four time points (pre-sensitization, 2, 6 and 24 weeks). This study followed changes in the peripheral blood TCR repertoire in vivo during primary and secondary sensitization of alopecia patients to the hapten diphenylcyclopropenone (DPC). Blood samples were taken from patients before sensitization (week 0) and at 2, 6 and about 24 weeks after DPC sensitization. Libraries were pooled for sequencing, and per-sample TCR yields varied mainly because of small differences in library volumes within the pool. Most of the patients in the cohort were female, and the cohort covered alopecia areata with under or over 50% scalp involvement, alopecia totalis and alopecia universalis. General findings and caveats noted by the study authors: DPC sensitization did not change how many TCRs were above 1 in 1000 frequency, and no evidence was found of alterations in global repertoire structure. Because every patient had alopecia, a presumed autoimmune disease, the patients' immune response might differ from that of healthy individuals. Patch test score correlated positively with the number of PT1 expanded TCRs, reaching significance at thresholds 8, 16 and 32 but not at 4. Significantly more large CDR3 similarity clusters were formed by expanded TCRs than by pre-sensitization or healthy control sets, consistent with antigen-driven responses. After repeated subsampling, the strength of the expansion versus patch-test correlation and the threshold at which it became significant changed.

The sequence is built from TRBV3-1 and TRBJ1-1; perhaps TRBD1 is the D gene, with 6 bases matching. This TCR derives from a woman aged 25 to 39 with alopecia areata. Some clones in this sample may be carry-over from other donors' samples. Here the sequenced sample was whole blood, taken in connection with sensitization to the hapten diphenylcyclopropenone (DPC). The CDR3 in this case is CASSPLSTGSEAFF. The nucleotides read TGTGCCAGCAGCCCCCTCTCGACAGGAAGTGAAGCTTTCTTT.